This T cell receptor beta chain originates from a study of T cells after yellow fever vaccination. Across the whole study: Libraries from low-cell-number fractions were prepared with the SMART-Seq v4 Ultra Low Input RNA kit.

The authors made TCR cDNA by 5'RACE template switching, adding a universal primer site and UMIs. TCRdb analysed the 5' RACE reads with MiXCR anew, one entry per CDR3 protein. The table records hundreds of thousands of distinct CDR3 sequences, about a fifth of them present only once. In germline, CDR1 is MNHEY, CDR2 SMNVEV (reference sequence). The CDR3 runs 13 residues. The ends were cut back, 7 bases at V and 7 bases at J, with 16 bases in the middle. This TCR was recovered from a man aged 18-30 years who received the YFV17D yellow fever vaccine. Sequencing used PBMCs, obtained less than 25 days after the first yellow fever vaccination. The V call is TRBV27, the J call TRBJ1-1, with D unresolved. Here the CDR3 reads CASKSAPGSEAFF. The CDR3 nucleotides read TGTGCCAGCAAGTCTGCCCCCGGCAGTGAAGCTTTCTTT.